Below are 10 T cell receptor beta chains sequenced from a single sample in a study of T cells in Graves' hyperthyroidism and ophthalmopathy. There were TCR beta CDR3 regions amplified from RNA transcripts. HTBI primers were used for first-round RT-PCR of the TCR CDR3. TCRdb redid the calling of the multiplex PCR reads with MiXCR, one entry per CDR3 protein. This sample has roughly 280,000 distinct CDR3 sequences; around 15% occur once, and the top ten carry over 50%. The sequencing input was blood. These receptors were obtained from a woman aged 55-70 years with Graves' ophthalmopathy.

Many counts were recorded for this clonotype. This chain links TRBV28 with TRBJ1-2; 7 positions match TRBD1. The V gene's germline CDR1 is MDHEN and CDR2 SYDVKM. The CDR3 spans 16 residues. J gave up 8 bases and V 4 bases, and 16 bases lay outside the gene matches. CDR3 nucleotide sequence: TGTGCCAGCAGTTCCATCTGGAGAGGGGGCAGCGGGGGCTACACCTTC. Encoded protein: CASSSIWRGGSGGYTF.

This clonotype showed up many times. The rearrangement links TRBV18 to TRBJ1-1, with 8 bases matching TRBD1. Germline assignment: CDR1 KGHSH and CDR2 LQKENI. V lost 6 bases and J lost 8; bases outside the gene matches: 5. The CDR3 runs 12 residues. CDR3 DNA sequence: TGTGCCAGCTCTTTCCGGGACAGGGAAGCTTTCTTT. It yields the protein CASSFRDREAFF.

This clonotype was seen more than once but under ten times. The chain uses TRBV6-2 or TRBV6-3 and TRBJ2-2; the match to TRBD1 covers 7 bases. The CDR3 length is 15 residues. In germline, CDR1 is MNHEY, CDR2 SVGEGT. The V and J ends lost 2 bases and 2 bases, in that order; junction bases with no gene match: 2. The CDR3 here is CASSYGTVNTGELFF. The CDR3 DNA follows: TGTGCCAGCAGTTACGGGACAGTTAACACCGGGGAGCTGTTTTTT.

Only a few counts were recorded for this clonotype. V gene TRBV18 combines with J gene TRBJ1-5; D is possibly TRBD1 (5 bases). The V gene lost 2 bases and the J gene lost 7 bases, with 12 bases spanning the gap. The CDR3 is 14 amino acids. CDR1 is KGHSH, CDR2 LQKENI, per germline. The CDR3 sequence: CASSPSGGGQPQHF. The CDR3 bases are TGTGCCAGCTCACCATCCGGGGGAGGCCAGCCCCAGCATTTT.

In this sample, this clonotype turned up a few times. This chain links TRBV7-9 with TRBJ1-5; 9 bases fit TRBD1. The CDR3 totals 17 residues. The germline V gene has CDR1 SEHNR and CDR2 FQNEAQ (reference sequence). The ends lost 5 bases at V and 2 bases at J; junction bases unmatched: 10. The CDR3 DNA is TGTGCCAGCAGCCCATACGGGACAGGGCCTGGCAATCAGCCCCAGCATTTT. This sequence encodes CASSPYGTGPGNQPQHF.

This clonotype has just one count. CDR3 nucleotide sequence: TGTGCCAGCAGTTTGGGAAGGGGATCTGGAAACATTCAGTACTTC. Residues: CASSLGRGSGNIQYF. The chain is built from TRBV12-3 or TRBV12-4 and TRBJ2-4; D perhaps matches TRBD1 (5 bases). The CDR3 runs 15 residues. V was trimmed by 3 bases and J by 6 bases, leaving 15 bases between them.

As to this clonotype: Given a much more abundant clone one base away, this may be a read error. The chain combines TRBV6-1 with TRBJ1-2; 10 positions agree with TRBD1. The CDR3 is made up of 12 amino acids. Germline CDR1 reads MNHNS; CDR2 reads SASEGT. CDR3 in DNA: TGTGCCATCAGTCGGACAGGGGGAGGCTACACCTTC. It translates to CAISRTGGGYTF.

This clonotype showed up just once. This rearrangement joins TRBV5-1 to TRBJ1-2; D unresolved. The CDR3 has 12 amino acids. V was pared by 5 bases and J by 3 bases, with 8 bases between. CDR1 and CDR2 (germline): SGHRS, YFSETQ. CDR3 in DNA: TGCGCCAGCAGAGATAACCACTATGGCTACACCTTC. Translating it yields CASRDNHYGYTF.

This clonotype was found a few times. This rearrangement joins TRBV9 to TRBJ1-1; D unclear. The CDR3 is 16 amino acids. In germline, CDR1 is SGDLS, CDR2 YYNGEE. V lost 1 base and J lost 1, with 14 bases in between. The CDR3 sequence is CASSVYALEGNTEAFF. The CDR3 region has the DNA TGTGCCAGCAGCGTATACGCCCTTGAGGGGAACACTGAAGCTTTCTTT.

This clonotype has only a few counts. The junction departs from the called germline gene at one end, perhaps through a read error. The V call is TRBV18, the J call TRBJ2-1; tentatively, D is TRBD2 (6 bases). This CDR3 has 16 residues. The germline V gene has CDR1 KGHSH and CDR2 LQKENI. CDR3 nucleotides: TGTGCCAGCTCTCCACTCCGGGACTTAACGATCCATGAGCAGTTCTTC. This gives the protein CASSPLRDLTIHEQFF.